There are many counts of the clone carrying this TCR beta chain. What it binds is unknown. This record comes from a study of blood T cells in healthy people across ages. Findings of the study overall: CMV status of donors was not determined, possibly confounding expanded clonotype changes. When set beside aged donors, long-lived donors presented more naive CD4+ cells and higher diversity. When one million T cells were used, diversity estimates were thought to be underestimates.

The second PCR ran about 6 to 12 cycles with a sample-barcoded 5' primer and J-beta primers. A single record per CDR3 protein comes from TCRdb applying MiXCR to the 5' RACE reads. The sample consists of approximately 880,000 distinct CDR3 sequences, roughly 48% of them appearing once. Material: blood. The origin of this receptor is a young man in good health.

Written as DNA, the CDR3 is TGTGCCAGCAGTTCGGCACAGGGGCCCACCTACGAGCAGTACTTC. It translates to CASSSAQGPTYEQYF. The rearrangement links TRBV6-6 to TRBJ2-7; 7 nucleotides match TRBD1. The V gene end was trimmed by 4 bases and the J gene end by 2 bases; junction bases not matched to a gene: 8. CDR1 and CDR2 (germline): MNHNY, SVGAGI (reference sequence). The length of the CDR3 is 15 residues.